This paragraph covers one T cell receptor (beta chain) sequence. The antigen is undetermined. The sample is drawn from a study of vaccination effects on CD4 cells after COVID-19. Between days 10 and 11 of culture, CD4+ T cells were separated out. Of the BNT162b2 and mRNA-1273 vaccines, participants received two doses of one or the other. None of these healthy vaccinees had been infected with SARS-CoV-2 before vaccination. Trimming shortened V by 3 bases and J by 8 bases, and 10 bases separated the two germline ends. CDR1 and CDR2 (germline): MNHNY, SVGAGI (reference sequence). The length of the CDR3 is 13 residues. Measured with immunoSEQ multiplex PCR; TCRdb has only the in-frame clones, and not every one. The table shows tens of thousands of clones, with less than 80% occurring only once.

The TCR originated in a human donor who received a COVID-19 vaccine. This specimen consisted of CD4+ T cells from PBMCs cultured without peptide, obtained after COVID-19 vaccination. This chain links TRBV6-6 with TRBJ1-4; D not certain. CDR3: CASSYGVGEKLFF. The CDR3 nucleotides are TGTGCCAGCAGTTATGGTGTTGGGGAAAAACTGTTTTTT.